Below, 5 T cell receptor beta chains from the same sample are listed, as sequenced in a study of T cell responses to AZD1222 COVID-19 vaccine. Method: immunoSEQ multiplex PCR; TCRdb's copy keeps in-frame clones and lacks some. The data show 140,000 to 150,000 clones, with under 95% seen just once and under 2% held by the top ten. The material sequenced was peripheral blood, taken on day 0 of AZD1222 vaccination. The receptors stem from an adult in good health.

This chain links TRBV19 with TRBJ1-1; no clear D gene. CDR1 LNHDA and CDR2 SQIVND come from the germline V gene (reference sequence). Trimming left V 6 bases short and J 1 base short, with 15 bases between. The CDR3 is made up of 15 amino acids. This CDR3 is CASRFAGPQNTEAFF. In DNA form, the CDR3 reads TGTGCCAGTAGGTTCGCCGGGCCCCAGAACACTGAAGCTTTCTTT.

The chain joins TRBV6-5 to TRBJ1-5, with D tentatively TRBD1 (6 bases). From germline, CDR1 is MNHEY and CDR2 SVGAGI. Between the trimmed V and J ends, which lost 4 bases and 8 bases, there was a span of 18 bases. The CDR3 totals 15 residues. CDR3 bases: TGTGCCAGCAGTTCCTCCGGGGACATCGGTGAGCCCCAGCATTTT. It codes for CASSSSGDIGEPQHF.

The genes are TRBV6-5 and TRBJ1-1; D is perhaps TRBD1 (6 bases). Germline lookup yields CDR1 MNHEY and CDR2 SVGAGI. Deletions cut 4 bases from V and 5 bases from J, with 20 bases between. There are 16 residues in the CDR3. The CDR3, as DNA: TGTGCCAGCAGTTGGGCCCGGGCAGGGGCAAGAACTGAAGCTTTCTTT. Translated: CASSWARAGARTEAFF.

This chain links TRBV18 with TRBJ2-1; D not resolved. The germline gives CDR1 KGHSH, CDR2 LQKENI. This CDR3 is built from 13 residues. V gave up 8 bases and J gave up 7 bases, with 15 bases separating them. Written as DNA, the CDR3 is TGTGCCAGCCGAGGACGGGTTTCGAATGAGCAGTTCTTC. It specifies CASRGRVSNEQFF.

In its sample, this clone was seen once. The chain uses TRBV27 and TRBJ1-2, with no clear D. This CDR3 region has 14 residues. Per germline, CDR1 MNHEY and CDR2 SMNVEV (reference sequence). Trimming stripped 6 bases from V and 6 bases from J, with 17 bases between. Here the CDR3 DNA reads TGTGCCAGCAGCTCCGCTAAGCCCAGAGATGGCTACACCTTC. This codes for CASSSAKPRDGYTF.